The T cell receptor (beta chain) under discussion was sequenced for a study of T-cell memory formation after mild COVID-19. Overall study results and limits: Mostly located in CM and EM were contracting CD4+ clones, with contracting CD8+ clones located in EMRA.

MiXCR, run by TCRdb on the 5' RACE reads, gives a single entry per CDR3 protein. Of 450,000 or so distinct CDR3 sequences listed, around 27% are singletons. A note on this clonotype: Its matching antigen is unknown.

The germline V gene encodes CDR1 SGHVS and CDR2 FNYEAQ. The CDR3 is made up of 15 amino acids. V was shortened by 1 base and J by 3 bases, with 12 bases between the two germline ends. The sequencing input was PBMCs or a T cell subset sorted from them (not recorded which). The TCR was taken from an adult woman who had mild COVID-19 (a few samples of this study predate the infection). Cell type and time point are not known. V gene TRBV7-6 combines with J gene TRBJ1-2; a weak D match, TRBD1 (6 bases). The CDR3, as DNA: TGTGCCAGCAGCTTAGATCAGGGGTCGGACTATGGCTACACCTTC. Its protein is CASSLDQGSDYGYTF.